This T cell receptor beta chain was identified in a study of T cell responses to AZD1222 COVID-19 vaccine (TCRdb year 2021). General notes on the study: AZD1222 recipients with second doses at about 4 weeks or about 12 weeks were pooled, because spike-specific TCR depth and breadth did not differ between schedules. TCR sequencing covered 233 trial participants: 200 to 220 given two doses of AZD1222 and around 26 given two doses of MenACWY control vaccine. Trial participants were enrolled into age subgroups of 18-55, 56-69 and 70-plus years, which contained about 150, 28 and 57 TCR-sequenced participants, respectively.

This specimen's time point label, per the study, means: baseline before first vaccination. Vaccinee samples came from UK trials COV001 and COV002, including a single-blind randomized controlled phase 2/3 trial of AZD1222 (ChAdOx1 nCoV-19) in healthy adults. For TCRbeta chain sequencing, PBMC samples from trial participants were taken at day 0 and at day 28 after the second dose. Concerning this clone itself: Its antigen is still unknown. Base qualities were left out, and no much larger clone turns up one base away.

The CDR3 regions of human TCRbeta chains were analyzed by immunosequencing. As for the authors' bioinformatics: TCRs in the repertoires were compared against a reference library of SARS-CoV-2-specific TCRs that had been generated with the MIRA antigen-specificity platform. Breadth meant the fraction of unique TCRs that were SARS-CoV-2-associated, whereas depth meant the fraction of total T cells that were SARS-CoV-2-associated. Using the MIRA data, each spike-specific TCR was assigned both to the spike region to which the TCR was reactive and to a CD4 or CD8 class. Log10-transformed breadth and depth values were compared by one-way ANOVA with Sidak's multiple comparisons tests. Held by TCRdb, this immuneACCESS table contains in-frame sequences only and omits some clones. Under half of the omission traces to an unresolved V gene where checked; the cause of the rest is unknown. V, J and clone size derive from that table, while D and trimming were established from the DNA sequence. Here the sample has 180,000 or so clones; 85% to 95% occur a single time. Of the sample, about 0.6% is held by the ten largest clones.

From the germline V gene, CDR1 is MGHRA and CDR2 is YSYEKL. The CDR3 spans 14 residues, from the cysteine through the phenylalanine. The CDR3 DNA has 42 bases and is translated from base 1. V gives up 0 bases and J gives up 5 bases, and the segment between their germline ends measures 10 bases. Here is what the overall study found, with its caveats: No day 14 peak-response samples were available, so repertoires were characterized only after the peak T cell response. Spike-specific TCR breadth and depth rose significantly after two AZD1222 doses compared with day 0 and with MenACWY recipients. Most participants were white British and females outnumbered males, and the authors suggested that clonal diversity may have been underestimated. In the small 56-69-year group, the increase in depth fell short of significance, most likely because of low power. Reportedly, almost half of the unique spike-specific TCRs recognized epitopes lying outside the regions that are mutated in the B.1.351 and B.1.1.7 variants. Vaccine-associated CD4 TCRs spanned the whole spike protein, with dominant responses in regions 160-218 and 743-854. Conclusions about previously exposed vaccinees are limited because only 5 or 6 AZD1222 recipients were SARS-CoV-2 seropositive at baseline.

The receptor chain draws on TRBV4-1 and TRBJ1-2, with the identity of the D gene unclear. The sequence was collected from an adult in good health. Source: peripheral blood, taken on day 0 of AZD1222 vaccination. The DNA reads TGCGCCAGCAGCCAAGAAATCCGGGCATATGGCTACACCTTC. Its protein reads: CASSQEIRAYGYTF.